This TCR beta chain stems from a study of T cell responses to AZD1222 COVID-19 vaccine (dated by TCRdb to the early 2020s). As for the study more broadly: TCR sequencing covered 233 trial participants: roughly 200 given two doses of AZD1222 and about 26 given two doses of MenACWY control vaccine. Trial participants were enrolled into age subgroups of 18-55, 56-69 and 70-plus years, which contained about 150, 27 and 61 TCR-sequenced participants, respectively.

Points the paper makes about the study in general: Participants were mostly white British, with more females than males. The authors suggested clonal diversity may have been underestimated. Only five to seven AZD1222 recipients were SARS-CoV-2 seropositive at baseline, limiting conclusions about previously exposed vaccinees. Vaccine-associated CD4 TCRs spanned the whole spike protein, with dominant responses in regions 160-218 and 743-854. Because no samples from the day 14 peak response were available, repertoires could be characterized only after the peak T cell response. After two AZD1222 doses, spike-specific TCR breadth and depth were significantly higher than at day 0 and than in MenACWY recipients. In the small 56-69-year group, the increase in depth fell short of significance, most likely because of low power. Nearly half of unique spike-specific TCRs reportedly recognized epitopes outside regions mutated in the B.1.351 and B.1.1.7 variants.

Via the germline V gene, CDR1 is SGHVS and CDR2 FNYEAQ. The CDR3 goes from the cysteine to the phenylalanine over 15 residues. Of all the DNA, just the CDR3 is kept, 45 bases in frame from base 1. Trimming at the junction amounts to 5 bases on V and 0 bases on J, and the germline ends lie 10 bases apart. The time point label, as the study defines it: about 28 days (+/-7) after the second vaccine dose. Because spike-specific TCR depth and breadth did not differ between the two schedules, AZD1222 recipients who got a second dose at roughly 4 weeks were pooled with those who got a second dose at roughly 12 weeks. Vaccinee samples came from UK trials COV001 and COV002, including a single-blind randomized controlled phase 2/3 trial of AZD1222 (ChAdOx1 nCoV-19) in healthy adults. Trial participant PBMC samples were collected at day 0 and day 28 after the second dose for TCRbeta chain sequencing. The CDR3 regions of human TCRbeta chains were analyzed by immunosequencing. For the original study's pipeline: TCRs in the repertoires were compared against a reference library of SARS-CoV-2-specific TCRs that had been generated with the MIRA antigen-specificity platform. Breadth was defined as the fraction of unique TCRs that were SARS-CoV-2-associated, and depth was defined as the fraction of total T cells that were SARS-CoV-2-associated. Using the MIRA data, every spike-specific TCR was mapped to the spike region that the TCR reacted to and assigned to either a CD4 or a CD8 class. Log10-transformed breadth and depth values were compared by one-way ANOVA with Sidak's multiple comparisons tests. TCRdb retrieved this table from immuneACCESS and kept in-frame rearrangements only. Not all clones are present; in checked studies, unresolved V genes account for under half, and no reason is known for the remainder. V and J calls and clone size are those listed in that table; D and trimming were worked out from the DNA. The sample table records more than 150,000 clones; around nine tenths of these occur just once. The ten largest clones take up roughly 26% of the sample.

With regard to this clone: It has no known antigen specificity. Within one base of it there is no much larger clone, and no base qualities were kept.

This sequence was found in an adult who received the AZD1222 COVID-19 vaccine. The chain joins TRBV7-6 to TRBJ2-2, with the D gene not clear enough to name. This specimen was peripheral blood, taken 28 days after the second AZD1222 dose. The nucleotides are TGTGCCAGCAGCCCATCAAATTCGAACACCGGGGAGCTGTTTTTT. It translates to CASSPSNSNTGELFF.